This TCR beta chain was retrieved from a study of memory CD4+ T cells and cytomegalovirus serostatus. Generated by immunoSEQ multiplex PCR, the TCRdb table keeps only in-frame clones and is missing some. The repertoire includes approximately 56,000 clones, 82% of them detected once, and approximately 0.39% sits in the top ten. This CDR3 is 13 amino acids long. Germline V gene sequence: CDR1 SSHAT, CDR2 FNYEAQ (reference sequence). The sort gate was single viable CD3+CD4+CD8-CD45RO+ cells for memory CD4+ T cells. Positive selection with CD4 microbeads enriched total CD4+ T cells. With respect to this clone: The junction departs from germline at one end; a sequencing error may be responsible.

The rearrangement links TRBV7-7 to TRBJ2-3; D is uncertain. The sequence was collected from an adult in good health and CMV-seronegative. Sequences were obtained from memory CD4+ T cells from blood. CDR3 sequence (DNA): TGTGCTAGCAGCCAGGCCCCATTGGATACGCAGTATTTT. Translated: CASSQAPLDTQYF.